Shown below are 16 T cell receptor beta chains from a single sample sequenced in a study of cytomegalovirus exposure and HLA in healthy donors. Researchers ran the PCR with 60 Vbeta and 13 Jbeta primers. The method was immunoSEQ multiplex PCR; TCRdb's version includes in-frame clones alone and lacks a portion of them. The sample has over 110,000 clones, about four fifths seen once. The source material was PBMCs. The receptor set was obtained from a woman aged 18-30 years in good health and CMV-seropositive.

The J gene is TRBJ1-5, the V gene TRBV28; TRBD1 matches 9 bases. Germline V gene lookup returns CDR1 MDHEN and CDR2 SYDVKM. This CDR3 has 14 residues. Trimming removed 7 bases from V and 9 bases from J; junction bases left unmatched: 10. The CDR3 region has the DNA TGTGCCAGCACCCCCGGGACAGGGACATGGCCCCAGCATTTT. Amino acids: CASTPGTGTWPQHF.

This clone was found once. The rearrangement uses TRBV6-5 and TRBJ1-1; a weak D match, TRBD1 (5 bases). This CDR3 region has 13 residues. Trimming removed 4 bases at V and 8 bases at J, with 14 bases between. Germline V gene lookup returns CDR1 MNHEY and CDR2 SVGAGI. CDR3 nucleotides: TGTGCCAGCAGTTCTGAGGCGGGGACCGAAGCTTTCTTT. Its protein is CASSSEAGTEAFF.

The chain combines TRBV6-1 with TRBJ1-6, with 9 bases aligning to TRBD1. This CDR3 region has 17 residues. V shed 3 bases and J 9 bases; nucleotides not matched to a gene: 12. Germline V gives CDR1 MNHNS, CDR2 SASEGT. CDR3 sequence reads: CASSDGIGDRVSSPLHF. The CDR3 nucleotides are TGTGCCAGCAGTGATGGGATCGGGGACAGGGTATCTTCACCCCTCCACTTT.

The V and J genes are TRBV9 and TRBJ2-5; no reliable D call. Per germline, CDR1 SGDLS and CDR2 YYNGEE. CDR3 length equals 15 residues. V lost 0 bases and J 4 bases, leaving 13 bases between the germline ends. The CDR3, as DNA: TGTGCCAGCAGCGTAGGTCAAGCCCCTCTAGAGACCCAGTACTTC. Its protein is CASSVGQAPLETQYF.

This clone was seen only once. The chain couples TRBV5-1 to TRBJ2-5; 9 nucleotides line up with TRBD2. CDR3 length: 15 amino acids. V was clipped by 5 bases and J by 1 base; unmatched bases: 6. The germline V gene has CDR1 SGHRS and CDR2 YFSETQ. In nucleotides, the CDR3 is TGCGCCAGCAGAGTAGTAGCGGGGGTCCAAGAGACCCAGTACTTC. Residues: CASRVVAGVQETQYF.

V gene TRBV7-9 combines with J gene TRBJ1-2; D is possibly TRBD1 (5 bases). The V end lost 6 bases, the J end lost 2 bases, and 16 bases lay between the germline ends. The CDR3 loop spans 15 amino acids. The germline V gene encodes CDR1 SEHNR and CDR2 FQNEAQ (reference sequence). CDR3 in DNA: TGTGCCAGCAGTTTCGACAGACTGTTAAACTATGGCTACACCTTC. This sequence encodes CASSFDRLLNYGYTF.

This chain joins TRBV6-1 and TRBJ2-6; a weak D match, TRBD2 (5 bases). The CDR3 length is 15 residues. Trimming shortened V by 8 bases and J by 2 bases, and 13 bases separated the two germline ends. The V gene's germline CDR1 is MNHNS and CDR2 SASEGT. DNA for the CDR3: TGTGCCAGCTGTCTTGAGGGAGCTGGGGCCAACGTCCTGACTTTC. It encodes CASCLEGAGANVLTF.

The rearrangement links TRBV29-1 to TRBJ2-3, with 8 bases that match TRBD1. The J segment lost 3 bases and the V segment lost 4 bases, leaving 6 bases of the junction unmatched. Per germline, CDR1 SQVTM and CDR2 ANQGSEA. CDR3 length: 14 amino acids. The CDR3 sequence is CSVVRTGTTDTQYF. CDR3 coding DNA: TGCAGCGTTGTGAGGACAGGGACAACAGATACGCAGTATTTT.

J is TRBJ2-1 and V is TRBV4-1; 9 bases map to TRBD2. CDR1 and CDR2 from the germline V gene are MGHRA and YSYEKL. The CDR3 runs 15 residues. Unmatched junction bases numbered 5, after V lost 1 base and J lost 7 bases. For the CDR3, the DNA is TGCGCCAGCAGCCAAGCTCCAGCGGGGGGTAATGAGCAGTTCTTC. It codes for CASSQAPAGGNEQFF.

V usage is TRBV4-2 and J usage is TRBJ1-4, with 9 positions matching TRBD1. There are 14 residues in the CDR3. Germline lookup yields CDR1 LGHNA and CDR2 YNFKEQ. The trim removed 0 bases at V and 7 bases at J, leaving 0 bases unmatched. DNA for the CDR3: TGTGCCAGCAGCCAAGAACAGGGGGCTGAAAAACTGTTTTTT. Translated: CASSQEQGAEKLFF.

The J gene is TRBJ1-1, the V gene TRBV7-6; D may be TRBD1 (6 bases). The V end lost 5 bases, the J end lost 6 bases, and 19 bases lay between the germline ends. Germline CDR1 SGHVS, CDR2 FNYEAQ. CDR3 length equals 15 residues. This CDR3 is CASSDAGGLVAEAFF. The DNA of the CDR3 is TGTGCCAGCAGCGACGCGGGGGGGCTGGTCGCTGAAGCTTTCTTT. The whole variable domain, remainder taken from reference TRBV7-6 and TRBJ1-1, is GAGVSQSPRYKVTKRGQDVALRCDPISGHVSLYWYRQALGQGPEFLTYFNYEAQQDKSGLPNDRFSAERPEGSISTLTIQRTEQRDSAMYRCASSDAGGLVAEAFFGQGTRLTVV.

The rearrangement links TRBV4-1 to TRBJ2-5; 11 positions match TRBD2. The closer fit of TRBJ2-7 to the DNA end suggests the J call may be wrong. Germline loops: CDR1 MGHRA, CDR2 YSYEKL. CDR3 length: 16 residues. The CDR3 DNA reads TGCGCCAGCAGCCCCTCCACTAGCGGGGGCTCCTACGAGCAGTACTTC. Translating gives CASSPSTSGGSYEQYF.

This chain connects TRBV28 to TRBJ1-1; 7 nucleotides agree with TRBD1. Germline V gene data show CDR1 as MDHEN and CDR2 as SYDVKM. The length of the CDR3 is 14 residues. The V segment lost 3 bases and the J segment 5 bases; nucleotides outside the gene matches: 6. In nucleotides, the CDR3 is TGTGCCAGCAGTTTTGCTGGGACAGTTACTGAAGCTTTCTTT. As protein: CASSFAGTVTEAFF.

The chain carries TRBV5-8 and TRBJ2-4; D unclear. The CDR3 totals 16 residues. Trimming left V 0 bases short and J 2 bases short, with 12 bases between. Germline CDR1 is SGHTS and CDR2 is YDEGEE. The CDR3 protein is CASSLGTPIPKNIQYF. The CDR3 bases are TGTGCCAGCAGCTTGGGCACCCCTATTCCCAAAAACATTCAGTACTTC.

The V call is TRBV9, the J call TRBJ2-1, with D maybe TRBD2 (5 bases). Trimming pared 7 bases from V and 5 bases from J, leaving 16 bases between. The V gene's germline CDR1 is SGDLS and CDR2 YYNGEE. The CDR3 is 14 amino acids. CDR3 sequence: CASQSGNINNEQFF. CDR3 bases: TGTGCCAGCCAGAGCGGTAATATCAACAATGAGCAGTTCTTC.

The chain has TRBV5-8 and TRBJ2-5, with D possibly being TRBD2 (6 bases). The CDR3 contains 15 residues. Germline V lookup: CDR1 SGHTS, CDR2 YDEGEE. V was shortened by 2 bases and J by 5 bases, with 16 bases between the two germline ends. The CDR3 DNA sequence: TGTGCCAGCAGCTTAGAAGGGGCGAGCGGGGAGACCCAGTACTTC. Its protein is CASSLEGASGETQYF.